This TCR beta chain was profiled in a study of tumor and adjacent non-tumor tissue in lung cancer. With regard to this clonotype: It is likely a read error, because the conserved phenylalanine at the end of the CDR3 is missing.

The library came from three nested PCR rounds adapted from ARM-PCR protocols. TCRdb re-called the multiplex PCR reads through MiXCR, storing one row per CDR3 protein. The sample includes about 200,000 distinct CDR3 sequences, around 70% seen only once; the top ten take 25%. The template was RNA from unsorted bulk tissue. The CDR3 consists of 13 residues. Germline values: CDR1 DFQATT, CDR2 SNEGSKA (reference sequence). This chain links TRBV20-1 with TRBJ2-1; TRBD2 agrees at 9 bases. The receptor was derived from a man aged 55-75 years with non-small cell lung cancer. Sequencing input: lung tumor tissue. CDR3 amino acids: CNPRCGGANEQFL. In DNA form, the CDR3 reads TGCAACCCTAGGTGCGGGGGGGCCAATGAGCAGTTCCTC.